The rows below give T cell receptor beta chains drawn from one sample of a study of cytomegalovirus exposure and HLA in healthy donors. Measured with immunoSEQ multiplex PCR; TCRdb has only the in-frame clones, and not every one. Here the sample spans 35,000 to 40,000 clones, about 74% being singletons. The material sequenced was PBMCs. The receptors shown here come from a man aged 25-45 years in good health and CMV-seronegative. Each CDR3 is given with its conserved first and last residue. D genes are given only for firm matches. Clone size is not always given. Where it is, it says once, few, many or a class for expanded clones.

D gene: TRBD1; V gene: TRBV6-1; J gene: TRBJ1-1; clone size: few; CDR3 protein: CASNPTGVTEAFF; CDR3 DNA: TGTGCCAGCAATCCTACAGGGGTTACTGAAGCTTTCTTT
D gene: .; V gene: TRBV9; J gene: TRBJ1-2; clone size: .; CDR3 protein: CASSPEIGGYGYTF; CDR3 DNA: TGTGCCAGCAGCCCAGAAATCGGGGGCTATGGCTACACCTTC
D gene: .; V gene: TRBV30; J gene: TRBJ2-1; clone size: .; CDR3 protein: CAGSSYNEQFF; CDR3 DNA: TGTGCAGGGAGCTCCTACAATGAGCAGTTCTTC
D gene: .; V gene: TRBV29-1; J gene: TRBJ2-7; clone size: .; CDR3 protein: CSVEFGKTPYEQYF; CDR3 DNA: TGCAGCGTTGAATTCGGGAAGACCCCCTACGAGCAGTACTTC
D gene: .; V gene: TRBV19; J gene: TRBJ2-7; clone size: .; CDR3 protein: CASSISGLSYEQYF; CDR3 DNA: TGTGCCAGTAGTATCAGCGGACTCTCCTACGAGCAGTACTTC
D gene: .; V gene: TRBV5-8; J gene: TRBJ2-1; clone size: .; CDR3 protein: CASSPWTGYSYNEQFF; CDR3 DNA: TGTGCCAGCAGCCCGTGGACTGGATACTCCTACAATGAGCAGTTCTTC
D gene: TRBD1; V gene: TRBV28; J gene: TRBJ1-1; clone size: .; CDR3 protein: CAGSSPTGGGFTEAFF; CDR3 DNA: TGTGCCGGCAGTTCGCCGACAGGGGGCGGCTTCACTGAAGCTTTCTTT
D gene: .; V gene: TRBV7-8; J gene: TRBJ2-5; clone size: .; CDR3 protein: CASSSDFPGHLQETQYF; CDR3 DNA: TGTGCCAGCAGTTCAGACTTCCCCGGACACCTGCAAGAGACCCAGTACTTC
D gene: TRBD1; V gene: TRBV28; J gene: TRBJ2-2; clone size: .; CDR3 protein: CASRLPSQGKAGELFF; CDR3 DNA: TGTGCCAGCAGACTCCCCTCACAGGGGAAGGCCGGGGAGCTGTTTTTT
D gene: .; V gene: TRBV7-8; J gene: TRBJ2-1; clone size: .; CDR3 protein: CASSLSQGMDEQFF; CDR3 DNA: TGTGCCAGCAGCTTAAGTCAGGGGATGGATGAGCAGTTCTTC
D gene: .; V gene: TRBV11-2; J gene: TRBJ1-5; clone size: few; CDR3 protein: CASSEQGSNQPQHF; CDR3 DNA: TGTGCCAGCAGCGAACAGGGCAGCAATCAGCCCCAGCATTTT
D gene: TRBD2; V gene: TRBV30; J gene: TRBJ2-5; clone size: .; CDR3 protein: CAWSRGGSGKETQYF; CDR3 DNA: TGTGCCTGGAGCCGGGGGGGGAGCGGGAAAGAGACCCAGTACTTC
D gene: .; V gene: TRBV7-2; J gene: TRBJ1-3; clone size: .; CDR3 protein: CASSFSPGNTIYF; CDR3 DNA: TGTGCCAGCAGCTTCAGTCCTGGAAACACCATATATTTT
D gene: .; V gene: TRBV4-1; J gene: TRBJ1-2; clone size: .; CDR3 protein: CASSQDLRGSRGYTF; CDR3 DNA: TGCGCCAGCAGCCAAGATCTCAGGGGAAGTCGTGGCTACACCTTC
D gene: .; V gene: TRBV7-2; J gene: TRBJ2-7; clone size: .; CDR3 protein: CASSRPEIASYEQYF; CDR3 DNA: TGTGCCAGCAGCCGGCCGGAGATAGCTTCCTACGAGCAGTACTTC
D gene: TRBD1; V gene: TRBV7-2; J gene: TRBJ2-1; clone size: .; CDR3 protein: CASSLIKQGAEFF; CDR3 DNA: TGTGCCAGCAGCTTAATCAAGCAGGGGGCTGAGTTCTTC
D gene: .; V gene: TRBV19; J gene: TRBJ1-1; clone size: .; CDR3 protein: CASSMRTVTEAFF; CDR3 DNA: TGTGCCAGTAGTATGCGGACAGTCACTGAAGCTTTCTTT
D gene: .; V gene: TRBV5-1; J gene: TRBJ1-3; clone size: .; CDR3 protein: CASSESGGNTIYF; CDR3 DNA: TGCGCCAGCAGCGAGAGTGGTGGAAACACCATATATTTT
D gene: TRBD1; V gene: TRBV15; J gene: TRBJ2-6; clone size: .; CDR3 protein: CATSRGQGAGGANVLTF; CDR3 DNA: TGTGCCACCAGCAGAGGTCAGGGGGCGGGCGGGGCCAACGTCCTGACTTTC
D gene: TRBD1; V gene: TRBV5-1; J gene: TRBJ1-6; clone size: .; CDR3 protein: CASSLTPGQGNSPLHF; CDR3 DNA: TGCGCCAGCAGCTTGACACCCGGACAGGGCAATTCACCCCTCCACTTT
D gene: TRBD2; V gene: TRBV23-1; J gene: TRBJ2-7; clone size: once; CDR3 protein: CASSQSTSGRANEQYF; CDR3 DNA: TGCGCCAGCAGTCAATCGACTAGCGGGAGGGCCAACGAGCAGTACTTC
D gene: .; V gene: TRBV6-5; J gene: TRBJ2-2; clone size: .; CDR3 protein: CASSYPGTGELFF; CDR3 DNA: TGTGCCAGCAGTTACCCCGGCACCGGGGAGCTGTTTTTT
D gene: TRBD1; V gene: TRBV5-1; J gene: TRBJ2-6; clone size: medium-sized; CDR3 protein: CASARQGALAGANVLTF; CDR3 DNA: TGCGCCAGCGCGAGACAGGGCGCTTTAGCTGGGGCCAACGTCCTGACTTTC
D gene: TRBD1; V gene: TRBV12-5; J gene: TRBJ2-2; clone size: .; CDR3 protein: CASGTGVTGELFF; CDR3 DNA: TGTGCTAGTGGGACAGGGGTCACCGGGGAGCTGTTTTTT
D gene: .; V gene: TRBV2; J gene: TRBJ1-3; clone size: .; CDR3 protein: CASRERPGTYGNTIYF; CDR3 DNA: TGTGCCAGCAGAGAACGACCCGGGACATATGGAAACACCATATATTTT
D gene: .; V gene: TRBV29-1; J gene: TRBJ1-5; clone size: .; CDR3 protein: CSALPGNGPQHF; CDR3 DNA: TGCAGCGCGCTACCCGGGAATGGGCCCCAGCATTTT
D gene: TRBD1; V gene: TRBV12-5; J gene: TRBJ1-3; clone size: few; CDR3 protein: CASGRGTAAGNTIYF; CDR3 DNA: TGTGCTAGTGGACGCGGGACAGCGGCTGGAAACACCATATATTTT
D gene: TRBD1; V gene: TRBV27; J gene: TRBJ2-5; clone size: .; CDR3 protein: CASSLSGQGRGETQYF; CDR3 DNA: TGTGCCAGCAGTTTATCCGGACAGGGGCGAGGAGAGACCCAGTACTTC
D gene: .; V gene: TRBV7-2; J gene: TRBJ1-3; clone size: .; CDR3 protein: CASTRGGGSHGNTIYF; CDR3 DNA: TGTGCCAGCACCCGAGGGGGAGGGAGTCACGGAAACACCATATATTTT
D gene: TRBD2; V gene: TRBV28; J gene: TRBJ2-5; clone size: .; CDR3 protein: CASIQGALAGGPETQYF; CDR3 DNA: TGTGCCAGCATCCAAGGAGCGCTAGCGGGAGGCCCAGAGACCCAGTACTTC
D gene: TRBD1; V gene: TRBV6-5; J gene: TRBJ2-7; clone size: once; CDR3 protein: CAIDDREADGQYF; CDR3 DNA: TGTGCCATCGATGACAGGGAAGCCGATGGGCAGTACTTC
D gene: .; V gene: TRBV5-5; J gene: TRBJ1-1; clone size: .; CDR3 protein: CASSFLLGGLDSFF; CDR3 DNA: TGTGCCAGCAGCTTCCTATTGGGTGGTCTTGACTCTTTCTTT
D gene: .; V gene: TRBV18; J gene: TRBJ1-1; clone size: .; CDR3 protein: CASSPDGQVRAFF; CDR3 DNA: TGTGCCAGCTCACCGGACGGACAAGTTAGAGCTTTCTTT
D gene: .; V gene: TRBV9; J gene: TRBJ2-3; clone size: .; CDR3 protein: CASSAQGLSTDTQYF; CDR3 DNA: TGTGCCAGCAGCGCTCAGGGGTTGAGTACAGATACGCAGTATTTT
D gene: TRBD2; V gene: TRBV6-1; J gene: TRBJ2-1; clone size: .; CDR3 protein: CASSDGLAGADEQFF; CDR3 DNA: TGTGCCAGCAGTGATGGACTAGCGGGGGCGGATGAGCAGTTCTTC
D gene: .; V gene: TRBV7-9; J gene: TRBJ1-2; clone size: .; CDR3 protein: CASSLGAGGPGGYTF; CDR3 DNA: TGTGCCAGCAGCTTAGGAGCCGGGGGGCCCGGTGGCTACACCTTC
D gene: .; V gene: TRBV7-3; J gene: TRBJ2-5; clone size: .; CDR3 protein: CASSLTQGGDEAQYF; CDR3 DNA: TGTGCCAGCAGCTTAACGCAGGGGGGAGATGAGGCCCAGTACTTC
D gene: .; V gene: TRBV5-1; J gene: TRBJ2-7; clone size: .; CDR3 protein: CASSLELSYEQYF; CDR3 DNA: TGCGCCAGCAGCTTGGAACTCTCCTACGAGCAGTACTTC
D gene: TRBD2; V gene: TRBV15; J gene: TRBJ2-1; clone size: .; CDR3 protein: CATSREVGTSGINEQFF; CDR3 DNA: TGTGCCACCAGCAGAGAAGTGGGGACTAGCGGTATCAATGAGCAGTTCTTC
D gene: TRBD1; V gene: TRBV27; J gene: TRBJ1-5; clone size: few; CDR3 protein: CASSYRGPDVPQHF; CDR3 DNA: TGCGCCAGCAGTTACAGGGGGCCGGATGTGCCCCAGCATTTT
D gene: TRBD1; V gene: TRBV27; J gene: TRBJ2-3; clone size: once; CDR3 protein: CASSPGTGLSTDTQYF; CDR3 DNA: TGTGCCAGCAGTCCCGGGACAGGGCTAAGCACAGATACGCAGTATTTT
D gene: .; V gene: TRBV15; J gene: TRBJ2-5; clone size: .; CDR3 protein: CATSRETNIAETQYF; CDR3 DNA: TGTGCCACCAGCAGAGAGACTAATATCGCAGAGACCCAGTACTTC
D gene: .; V gene: TRBV19; J gene: TRBJ1-5; clone size: .; CDR3 protein: CASSIGRASNQPQHF; CDR3 DNA: TGTGCCAGTAGTATCGGCAGGGCGAGCAATCAGCCCCAGCATTTT
D gene: TRBD2; V gene: TRBV19; J gene: TRBJ2-1; clone size: .; CDR3 protein: CASSRREAYNEQFF; CDR3 DNA: TGTGCCAGTAGTAGGCGGGAGGCTTACAATGAGCAGTTCTTC
D gene: TRBD2; V gene: TRBV18; J gene: TRBJ2-3; clone size: few; CDR3 protein: CASSPLGTSGRTDTQYF; CDR3 DNA: TGTGCCAGCTCACCACTTGGGACTAGCGGGAGGACAGATACGCAGTATTTT
D gene: TRBD1; V gene: TRBV7-2; J gene: TRBJ2-7; clone size: .; CDR3 protein: CASRHDRGTYEQYF; CDR3 DNA: TGTGCCAGCAGGCATGACAGGGGGACCTACGAGCAGTACTTC
D gene: .; V gene: TRBV19; J gene: TRBJ1-5; clone size: .; CDR3 protein: CASSAHGNNQPQHF; CDR3 DNA: TGTGCCAGTAGTGCGCACGGGAACAATCAGCCCCAGCATTTT
D gene: .; V gene: TRBV27; J gene: TRBJ1-6; clone size: .; CDR3 protein: CASSSAGLSPLHF; CDR3 DNA: TGTGCCAGCAGTTCGGCAGGGCTATCACCCCTCCACTTT
D gene: .; V gene: TRBV19; J gene: TRBJ1-4; clone size: .; CDR3 protein: CASSTGQSPNEKLFF; CDR3 DNA: TGTGCCAGTAGTACCGGACAGAGTCCTAATGAAAAACTGTTTTTT
D gene: TRBD1; V gene: TRBV18; J gene: TRBJ1-2; clone size: .; CDR3 protein: CASSPAGGHGYTF; CDR3 DNA: TGTGCCAGCTCACCCGCAGGGGGACATGGCTACACCTTC